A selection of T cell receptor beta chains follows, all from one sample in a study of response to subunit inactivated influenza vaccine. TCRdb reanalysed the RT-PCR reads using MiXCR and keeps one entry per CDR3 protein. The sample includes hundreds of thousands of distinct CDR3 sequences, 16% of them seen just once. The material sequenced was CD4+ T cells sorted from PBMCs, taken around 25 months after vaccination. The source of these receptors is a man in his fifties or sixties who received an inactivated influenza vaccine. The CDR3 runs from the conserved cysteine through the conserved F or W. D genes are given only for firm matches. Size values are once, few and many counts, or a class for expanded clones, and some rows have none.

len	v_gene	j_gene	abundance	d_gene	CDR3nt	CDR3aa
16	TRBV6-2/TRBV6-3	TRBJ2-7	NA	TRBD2	TGTGCCAGCAGTTACACGCAGCGGGAACGTACCTACGAGCAGTACTTC	CASSYTQRERTYEQYF
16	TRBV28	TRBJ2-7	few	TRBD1	TGTGCCAGCAGTTTAAGGTCTGGACAGGGCTTCTACGAGCAGTACTTC	CASSLRSGQGFYEQYF
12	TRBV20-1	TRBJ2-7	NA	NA	TGCAGTGCTAGAGATTCCCCGAGCCAACGATACTTC	CSARDSPSQRYF
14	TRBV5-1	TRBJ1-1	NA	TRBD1	TGCGCCAGCAGCTTGGAAGGGCAGGGGGCTGCAGCTTTCTTT	CASSLEGQGAAAFF
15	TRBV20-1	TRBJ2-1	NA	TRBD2	TGCAGTGCTAGCCTAGCGGGAGGGGGGCCACATGAGCAGTTCTTC	CSASLAGGGPHEQFF
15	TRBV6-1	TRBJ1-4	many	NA	TGTGCCAGCAGACCTCTTGACAGCTATAATGAAAAACTGTTTTTT	CASRPLDSYNEKLFF
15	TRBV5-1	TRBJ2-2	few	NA	TGCGCCAGCAGCTCTCAATCTAGGGACACCGGGGAGCTGTTTTTT	CASSSQSRDTGELFF
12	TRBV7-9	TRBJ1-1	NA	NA	TGTGCCAGCAGCTTAAGGTGGAACGAAGCTTTCTTT	CASSLRWNEAFF
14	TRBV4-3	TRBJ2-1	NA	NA	TGCGCCAGCAGCCAGGCCAAAAGGACTAATGAGCAGTTCTTC	CASSQAKRTNEQFF
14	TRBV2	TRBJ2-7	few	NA	TGTGCCAGCAGTGAAATGGCCGCCTCCTACGAGCAGTACTTC	CASSEMAASYEQYF
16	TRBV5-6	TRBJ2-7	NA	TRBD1	TGTGCCAGCAGCTCCCCTACACGGACAGGAACCTACGAGCAGTACTTC	CASSSPTRTGTYEQYF
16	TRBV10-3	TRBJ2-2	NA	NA	TGTGCCATCAGTGAGTCCACGGGGGATATCACCGGGGAGCTGTTTTTT	CAISESTGDITGELFF
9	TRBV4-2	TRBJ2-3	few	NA	TGTGCCAGCAGCCCCATGCAGTATTTT	CASSPMQYF
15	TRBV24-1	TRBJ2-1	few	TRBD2	TGTGCCACCAGTCCCCCTAGCGGGACTTACAATGAGCAGTTCTTC	CATSPPSGTYNEQFF
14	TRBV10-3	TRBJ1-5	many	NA	TGTGCCAGCTGGGTTGGGGTGCAGCGTCAGCCCCAGCATTTT	CASWVGVQRQPQHF
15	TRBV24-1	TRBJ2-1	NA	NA	TGTGCCACCAGTGAGCTCGCCAGGGGCTACAATGAGCAGTTCTTC	CATSELARGYNEQFF
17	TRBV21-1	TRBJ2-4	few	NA	TGTGCCAGCAGCAGGGGATCATTAGCGGTAGCCAAAAACATTCAGTACTTC	CASSRGSLAVAKNIQYF
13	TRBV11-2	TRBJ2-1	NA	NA	TGTGCCAGCAGCTTAAACCCTGGGGGTGAGCAGTTCTTC	CASSLNPGGEQFF
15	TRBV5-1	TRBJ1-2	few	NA	TGCGCCAGCAGCTTGGAAGCGGGGGGCGATGCCGGCTACACCTTC	CASSLEAGGDAGYTF
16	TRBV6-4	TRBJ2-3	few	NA	TGTGCCAGCAGTGACTTACCGGGACTGGGAAGGTCTACGCAGTATTTT	CASSDLPGLGRSTQYF
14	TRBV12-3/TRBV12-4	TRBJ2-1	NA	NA	TGTGCCAGCAGCTCTCGGTCGCGGAACAATGAGCAGTTCTTC	CASSSRSRNNEQFF
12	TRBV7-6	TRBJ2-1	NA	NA	TGTGCCAGCAGCTTTTCTGTAAATGAGCAGTTCTTC	CASSFSVNEQFF
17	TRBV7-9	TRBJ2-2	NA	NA	TGTGCCAGCAGCTTTCTGCAGGCCCGACCGAACACCGGGGAGCTGTTTTTT	CASSFLQARPNTGELFF
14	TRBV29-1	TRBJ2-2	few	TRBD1	TGCAGCGTACTAGGGACAGGGGGCACCGGGGAGCTGTTTTTT	CSVLGTGGTGELFF
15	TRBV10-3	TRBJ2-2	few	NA	TGTGCCATCAGAATCGGGACAATCAACACCGGGGAGCTGTTTTTT	CAIRIGTINTGELFF
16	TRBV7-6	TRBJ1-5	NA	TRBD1	TGTGCCAGCAGCTTAGTCCCAGGGGGTAGCAATCAGCCCCAGCATTTT	CASSLVPGGSNQPQHF
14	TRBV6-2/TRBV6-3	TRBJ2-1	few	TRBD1	TGTGCCAGCAGTTTTCAGGGGGCCTCTAATGAGCAGTTCTTC	CASSFQGASNEQFF
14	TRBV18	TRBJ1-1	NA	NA	TGTGCCAGCTCCTCCCGGGAGTGGGACACTGAAGCTTTCTTT	CASSSREWDTEAFF
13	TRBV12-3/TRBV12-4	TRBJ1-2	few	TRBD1	TGTGCCAGCAGCCCCGGACAGGGAACGCGCTACACCTTC	CASSPGQGTRYTF
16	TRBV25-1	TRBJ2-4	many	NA	TGTGCCAGCAGTGAAGGGTCCAGGGTTCGGAAAAACATTCAGTACTTC	CASSEGSRVRKNIQYF
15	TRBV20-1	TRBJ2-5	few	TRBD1	TGCAGTGCTAGAGAAGGAAGGACAGGGCAAGAGACCCAGTACTTC	CSAREGRTGQETQYF
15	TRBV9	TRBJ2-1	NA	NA	TGTGCCAGCAGCGTAGCAGGGGTCGGTATGTTTGAGCAGTTCTTC	CASSVAGVGMFEQFF
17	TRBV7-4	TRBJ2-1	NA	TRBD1	TGTGCCAGCAGCTTTAAACGTTGGGGGACAGCTAACAATGAGCAGTTCTTC	CASSFKRWGTANNEQFF
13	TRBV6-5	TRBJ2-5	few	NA	TGTGCCAGCACTTCCGGGGTACAAGAGACCCAGTACTTC	CASTSGVQETQYF
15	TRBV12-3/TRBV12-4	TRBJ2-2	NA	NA	TGTGCCAGTACGGGGGGCAGGGGCATCACCGGGGAGCTGTTTTTT	CASTGGRGITGELFF
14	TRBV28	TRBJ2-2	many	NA	TGTGCCAGCAGGGGCCAGCGAGATACCGGGGAGCTGTTTTTT	CASRGQRDTGELFF
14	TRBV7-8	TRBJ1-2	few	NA	TGTGCCAGCAGCTTAAATCGGGGCGGCTATGGCTACACCTTC	CASSLNRGGYGYTF
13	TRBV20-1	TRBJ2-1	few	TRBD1	TGCAGTGCTAGACCGTGGGACAGCAATGAGCAGTTCTTC	CSARPWDSNEQFF
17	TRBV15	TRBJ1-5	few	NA	TGTGCCACCAGCAGAGGCTCACCTGCCGGGGGCCCTCAGCCCCAGCATTTT	CATSRGSPAGGPQPQHF
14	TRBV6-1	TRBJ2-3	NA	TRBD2	TGTGCCAGCATCGCCCCGGGAGGGGCAGATACGCAGTATTTT	CASIAPGGADTQYF
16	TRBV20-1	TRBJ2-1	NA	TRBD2	TGCAGTGCGCCCGGACTAGCGGGACTTGCCTACAATGAGCAGTTCTTC	CSAPGLAGLAYNEQFF
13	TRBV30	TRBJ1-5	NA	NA	TGTGCCTGGAGTGTGCATGCCGTCGAGCCCCAGCATTTT	CAWSVHAVEPQHF
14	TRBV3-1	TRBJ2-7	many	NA	NA	CASSQSGRADEQYF
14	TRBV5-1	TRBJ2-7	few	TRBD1	TGCGCCAGCAGCTTGGTGACAGGGGGCAGGGAGCAGTACTTC	CASSLVTGGREQYF
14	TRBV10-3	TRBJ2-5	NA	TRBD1	TGTGCCATCAGTGGGACAGGGGGCAGAGGGACCCAGTACTTC	CAISGTGGRGTQYF
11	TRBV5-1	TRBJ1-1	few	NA	TGCGCCAGCAAAGTGAACACTGAAGCTTTCTTT	CASKVNTEAFF
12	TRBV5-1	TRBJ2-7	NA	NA	TGCGCCAGCAGCTTGCCGAACTACGAGCAGTACTTC	CASSLPNYEQYF
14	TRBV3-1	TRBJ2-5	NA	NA	TGTGCCAGCAGCCTTAAAGGGAACCAAGAGACCCAGTACTTC	CASSLKGNQETQYF
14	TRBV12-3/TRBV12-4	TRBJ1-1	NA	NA	TGTGCCAGCAGTTTATACGGGTGGGAAACTGAAGCTTTCTTT	CASSLYGWETEAFF
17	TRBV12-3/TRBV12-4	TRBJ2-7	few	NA	TGTGCCAGCAGTTTAGGGGTCTGGCGGGTATCGTACTACGAGCAGTACTTC	CASSLGVWRVSYYEQYF